This T cell receptor beta chain was captured by sequencing in a study of blood T cell repertoires in COVID-19. Germline-derived CDR1 and CDR2 are SGDLS and YYNGEE. This CDR3 region has 15 residues. The trim removed 0 bases at V and 1 base at J, leaving 4 bases unmatched. As originally analysed: Nucleated cell number was recorded as an estimate derived from reference gene primer amplification. The assay was immunoSEQ multiplex PCR, and TCRdb's table has in-frame clones only and misses some. V, J and clone size are taken as reported in that table, and D and trimming were inferred from the DNA itself. The sample carries about 200,000 clones, approximately 90% recorded once.

The source of this sequence is a man aged 50 to 60 with acute or convalescent COVID-19. This chain links TRBV9 with TRBJ2-7, with 7 bases lining up with TRBD2. Specimen: peripheral blood. The CDR3 coding sequence is TGTGCCAGCAGCGTAGGTCTAGCGGAGTCCTACGAGCAGTACTTC. Encoded protein: CASSVGLAESYEQYF.